A selection of T cell receptor beta chains follows, all from one sample in a study of T cell repertoires in cytomegalovirus infection. These receptors' targets are unknown. TCRdb passed the reads through MiXCR, listing each CDR3 protein once. The repertoire holds about half a million distinct CDR3 sequences, with 30% to 40% as singletons. The sample was cultured PBMCs, taken from culture after CMV antigen stimulation. The receptor source for this set is a human donor in good health (CMV status not recorded). Some clones in this sample may be carry-over from other donors' samples. The CDR3 runs from the conserved cysteine through the conserved F or W.

>TRBV7-9|TRBJ2-7
CASSRLQSSYEQYF
>TRBV28|TRBJ2-7
CASRSGTSDPEQYF
>TRBV5-1|TRBJ2-3
CASSPTDISDTQYF
>TRBV20-1|TRBJ2-1
CSAIIAGGRNEQFF
>TRBV6-5|TRBJ2-7
CASSYQDRYEQYF
>TRBV14|TRBJ2-1
CASSLVAAGGHSSYNEQFF
>TRBV20-1|TRBJ1-1
CSARGLVVAYTEAFF
>TRBV7-9|TRBJ2-7
CASSPTSGGGYVYEQYF
>TRBV4-1|TRBJ2-2
CASSGAVTGRTGELFF
>TRBV19|TRBJ2-1
CASSRLAGVGNEQFF
>TRBV12-3/TRBV12-4|TRBJ2-1
CASSTEEEGGEQFF
>TRBV28|TRBJ1-5
CASRTTGLKNQPQHF
>TRBV6-1|TRBJ1-6
CASSVGRNSPLHF
>TRBV7-2|TRBJ1-2
CASSPRTVDYTF
>TRBV4-3|TRBJ2-1
CASSQDDPLTSGSNNEQFF
>TRBV4-3|TRBJ2-2
CASSQSAGELFF
>TRBV25-1|TRBJ1-3
CASSDPGGYTIYF
>TRBV7-2|TRBJ2-7
CASSLTVGLWEQYF
>TRBV19|TRBJ1-5
CASSIDRGFQPQHF
>TRBV7-8|TRBJ2-5
CASRGREPRTETQYF
>TRBV7-2|TRBJ2-7
CASSLVGWQDLREQYF
>TRBV4-3|TRBJ1-2
CASSQDWGGLYTF
>TRBV7-4|TRBJ1-2
CASSSSEAPRRGYTF
>TRBV4-2|TRBJ2-2
CASSHGQLIGELFF
>TRBV9|TRBJ2-1
CASNTGLAGNEQFF
>TRBV12-3/TRBV12-4|TRBJ2-7
CASSFGLAGNEQYF
>TRBV29-1|TRBJ2-2
CSVADRGTTGELFF
>TRBV5-1|TRBJ2-3
CASSGGQGTDTQYF
>TRBV20-1|TRBJ2-1
CSAQDLAGDEQFF
>TRBV4-1|TRBJ1-1
CASSQGTGGIYTEAFF
>TRBV7-2|TRBJ2-3
CASSLSASIDTQYF
>TRBV18|TRBJ2-7
CASSLSFITGGTSYEQYF
>TRBV19|TRBJ2-5
CASSVGQGDSMETQYF
>TRBV7-3|TRBJ2-3
CASRDDRGRGDTQYF
>TRBV7-2|TRBJ1-6
CASSNRAPNSPLHF
>TRBV4-3|TRBJ2-1
CASSQVGLAGGNEQFF
>TRBV12-3/TRBV12-4|TRBJ2-1
CASSLGLAGAAEQFF
>TRBV19|TRBJ2-7
CASSASDGYEQYF
>TRBV7-6|TRBJ1-6
CASSTRQGAFSPLHF
>TRBV28|TRBJ1-4
CASSFRRWDEKLFF
>TRBV6-1|TRBJ1-6
CASSEAWQRDNSPLHF
>TRBV5-8|TRBJ2-1
CASSPGQRTYNEQFF
>TRBV4-3|TRBJ1-2
CASSHSSGGQGGYGYTF
>TRBV7-9|TRBJ2-7
CASTSTTGSYEQYF
>TRBV24-1|TRBJ2-1
CATSVASGNNEQFF
>TRBV28|TRBJ2-2
CASSSPPGGSGNTGELFF
>TRBV11-2|TRBJ2-1
CASSPGTSGSHNEQFF
>TRBV7-2|TRBJ2-1
CASSLVLREQFF
>TRBV7-2|TRBJ1-2
CASSLSGYSYTF
>TRBV6-2/TRBV6-3|TRBJ2-5
CASRLPGQNMETQYF
>TRBV7-9|TRBJ2-1
CASSFTPLRTGLRNEQFF
>TRBV6-5|TRBJ1-2
CASSVSGNYGYTF
>TRBV20-1|TRBJ1-2
CSALATTFYGYTF
>TRBV6-1|TRBJ2-1
CASGEWDEQFF
>TRBV11-2|TRBJ2-1
CASSLFGTSGGSYNEQFF
>TRBV7-9|TRBJ1-2
CASSLKGRTNYGYTF
>TRBV7-8|TRBJ2-1
CASSLYPSGVPSYNEQFF
>TRBV19|TRBJ1-6
CASSIVGQGNSPLHF
>TRBV6-2/TRBV6-3|TRBJ1-1
CASRNAGRTEAFF